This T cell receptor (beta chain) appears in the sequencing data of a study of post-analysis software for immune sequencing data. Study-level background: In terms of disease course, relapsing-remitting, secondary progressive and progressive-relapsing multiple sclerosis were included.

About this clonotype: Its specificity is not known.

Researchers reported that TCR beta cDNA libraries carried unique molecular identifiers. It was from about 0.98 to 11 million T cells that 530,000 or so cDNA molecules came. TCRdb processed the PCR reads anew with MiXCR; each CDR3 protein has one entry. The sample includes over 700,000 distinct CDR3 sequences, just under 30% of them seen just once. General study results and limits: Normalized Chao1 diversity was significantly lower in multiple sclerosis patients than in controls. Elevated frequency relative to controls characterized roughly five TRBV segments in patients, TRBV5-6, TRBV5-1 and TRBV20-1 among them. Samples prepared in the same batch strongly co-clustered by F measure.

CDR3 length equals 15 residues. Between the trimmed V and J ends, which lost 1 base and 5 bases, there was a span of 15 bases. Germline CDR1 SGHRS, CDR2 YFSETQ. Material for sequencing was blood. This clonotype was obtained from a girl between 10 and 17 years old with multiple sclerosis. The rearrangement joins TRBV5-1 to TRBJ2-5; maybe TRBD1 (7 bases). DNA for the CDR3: TGCGCCAGCAGCTTGCCAGGGGGGATGTACGAGACCCAGTACTTC. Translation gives CASSLPGGMYETQYF.